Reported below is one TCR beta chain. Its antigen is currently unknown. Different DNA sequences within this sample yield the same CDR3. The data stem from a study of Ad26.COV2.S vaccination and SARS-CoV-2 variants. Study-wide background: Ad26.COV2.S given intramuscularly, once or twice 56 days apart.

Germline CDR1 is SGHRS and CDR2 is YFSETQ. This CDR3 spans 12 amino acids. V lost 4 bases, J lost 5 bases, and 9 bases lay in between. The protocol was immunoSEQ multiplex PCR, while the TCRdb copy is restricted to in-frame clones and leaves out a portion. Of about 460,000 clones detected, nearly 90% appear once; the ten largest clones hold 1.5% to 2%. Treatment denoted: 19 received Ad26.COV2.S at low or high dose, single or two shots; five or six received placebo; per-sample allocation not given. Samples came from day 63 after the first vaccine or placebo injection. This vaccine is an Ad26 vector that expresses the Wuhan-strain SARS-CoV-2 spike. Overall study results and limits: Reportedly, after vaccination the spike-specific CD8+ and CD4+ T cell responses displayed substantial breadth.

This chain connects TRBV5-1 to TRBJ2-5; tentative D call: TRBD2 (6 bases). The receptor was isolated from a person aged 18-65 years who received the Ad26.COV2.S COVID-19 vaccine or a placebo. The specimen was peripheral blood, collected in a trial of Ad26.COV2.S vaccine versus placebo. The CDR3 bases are TGCGCCAGCAGCCCCCGGGGGGAGACCCAGTACTTC. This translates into CASSPRGETQYF.